The rows below give T cell receptor beta chains drawn from one sample of a study of response to subunit inactivated influenza vaccine. TCRdb passed the RT-PCR reads through MiXCR, listing each CDR3 protein once. The sample consists of about 570,000 distinct CDR3 sequences, 10% to 12% of them appearing once. These data also featured in a second study, about T cells expressing NK-cell markers.

The sample in question was PBMCs from blood, obtained on the day of vaccination. These receptors originate from a man in his fifties who received an inactivated influenza vaccine. The conserved cysteine and the conserved F or W are not part of the CDR3 here. The order of the fields is J gene, V gene, CDR3 protein.

j_gene: TRBJ2-6
v_gene: TRBV10-3
CDR3aa: AISDPARGGSGANVLT

j_gene: TRBJ2-3
v_gene: TRBV20-1
CDR3aa: SARDPQRGPSNTQY

j_gene: TRBJ2-3
v_gene: TRBV11-2
CDR3aa: ASSADRADTQY

j_gene: TRBJ1-6
v_gene: TRBV15
CDR3aa: ATSRESQRDSPLH

j_gene: TRBJ2-3
v_gene: TRBV20-1
CDR3aa: SARPTTGTDTQY

j_gene: TRBJ2-4
v_gene: TRBV28
CDR3aa: ASSPPQGPNIQY

j_gene: TRBJ1-6
v_gene: TRBV6-5
CDR3aa: ASSYTQSSSPLH

j_gene: TRBJ2-1
v_gene: TRBV15
CDR3aa: ATSRDSAGGPNEQF

j_gene: TRBJ1-2
v_gene: TRBV12-3/TRBV12-4
CDR3aa: ASSFDRGSTGYT

j_gene: TRBJ1-1
v_gene: TRBV18
CDR3aa: ASSPQGVNTEAF

j_gene: TRBJ2-5
v_gene: TRBV12-3/TRBV12-4
CDR3aa: ASRLAGGVETQY

j_gene: TRBJ2-5
v_gene: TRBV5-4
CDR3aa: ASSVHNQETQY

j_gene: TRBJ1-4
v_gene: TRBV4-3
CDR3aa: ASSQDSTAGRKKLF

j_gene: TRBJ2-1
v_gene: TRBV7-8
CDR3aa: ASSLVELTNEQF

j_gene: TRBJ1-1
v_gene: TRBV3-1
CDR3aa: ASSPGTRELRAF

j_gene: TRBJ2-2
v_gene: TRBV11-2
CDR3aa: ASNVGTGFTGELF

j_gene: TRBJ1-2
v_gene: TRBV4-1
CDR3aa: ASSLPGELYYGYT

j_gene: TRBJ2-1
v_gene: TRBV7-9
CDR3aa: ASSPGISSYNEQF

j_gene: TRBJ2-1
v_gene: TRBV7-8
CDR3aa: ASSFSPGPSSLYEQF

j_gene: TRBJ1-5
v_gene: TRBV2
CDR3aa: ASRGRPESNQPQH

j_gene: TRBJ1-4
v_gene: TRBV20-1
CDR3aa: SASPGGGFDEKLF

j_gene: TRBJ2-3
v_gene: TRBV15
CDR3aa: ATSREGAGVSDTQY

j_gene: TRBJ1-2
v_gene: TRBV27
CDR3aa: ASALEDARYGYT

j_gene: TRBJ1-5
v_gene: TRBV5-5
CDR3aa: ASSLEGAFGQPQH

j_gene: TRBJ2-1
v_gene: TRBV4-2
CDR3aa: ASSQGGAPNNEQF

j_gene: TRBJ1-1
v_gene: TRBV28
CDR3aa: ASSLGGQIYTEAF

j_gene: TRBJ2-4
v_gene: TRBV6-2/TRBV6-3
CDR3aa: ASSYSISSGEKNIQY

j_gene: TRBJ1-1
v_gene: TRBV6-5
CDR3aa: ASSYGQSTEAF

j_gene: TRBJ2-3
v_gene: TRBV7-2
CDR3aa: ASSRLAVSTDTQY

j_gene: TRBJ2-5
v_gene: TRBV9
CDR3aa: ASSVAYEETQY

j_gene: TRBJ2-1
v_gene: TRBV20-1
CDR3aa: SADASLRLAGGVSEQF

j_gene: TRBJ2-6
v_gene: TRBV10-3
CDR3aa: AIGGQGANVLT

j_gene: TRBJ2-2
v_gene: TRBV25-1
CDR3aa: ASTMGQGIPGELF